These 10 T cell receptor beta chains were all obtained from the same sample, sequenced in a study of control samples from healthy donors and cancer patients. TCRdb keeps only in-frame clones here, not all; method: immunoSEQ multiplex PCR. The table lists some 160,000 clones, roughly nine tenths of them singletons. Input material: blood. The receptors stem from a woman younger than 45 in good health.

The genes are TRBV5-1 and TRBJ1-2; D is uncertain. The germline gives CDR1 SGHRS, CDR2 YFSETQ. The germline V and J ends were trimmed by 5 bases and 8 bases, with 10 bases remaining between them. The CDR3 contains 11 residues. This CDR3 reads CASSRSGGYTF. In DNA form, the CDR3 reads TGCGCCAGCAGTAGATCTGGGGGCTACACCTTC.

The chain has TRBV27 and TRBJ2-7; no clear D. The CDR3 is made up of 13 amino acids. Trimming took 7 bases from V and 6 from J, leaving 16 bases between them. Germline CDR1 and CDR2: MNHEY and SMNVEV (reference sequence). This chain's CDR3 is CASKWAGSSEQYF. CDR3 bases: TGTGCCAGCAAGTGGGCAGGTTCATCCGAGCAGTACTTC.

This chain connects TRBV11-2 to TRBJ1-1; 8 bases align to TRBD1. This CDR3 is built from 15 residues. Trimming took 5 bases from V and 7 from J; bases not matched to a gene: 12. Germline V CDR1 and CDR2: SGHAT, FQNNGV. The CDR3 spells CASSPTPRGLGEAFF. The CDR3 DNA sequence: TGTGCCAGCAGCCCGACTCCCAGGGGGCTGGGTGAAGCTTTCTTT.

The V call is TRBV21-1, the J call TRBJ2-5; TRBD1 is taken as the D call from the table, unchecked against the DNA. TRBV21-1 is termed a pseudogene. The CDR3 runs 16 residues. CDR3 sequence: CASSKDSDSLQETQYF. CDR3 nucleotide sequence: TGTGCCAGCAGCAAAGATTCTGACAGCCTCCAAGAGACCCAGTACTTC.

The rearrangement uses TRBV7-2 and TRBJ2-3; a weak D match, TRBD2 (6 bases). Germline V lookup: CDR1 SGHTA, CDR2 FQGNSA. The CDR3 consists of 13 residues. With 5 bases removed from V and 2 bases from J, the gap between germline ends came to 8 bases. This CDR3 reads CASSRLDTDTQYF. CDR3 DNA: TGTGCCAGCAGCCGACTAGACACAGATACGCAGTATTTT. The variable domain in full, with the rest retrieved from reference TRBV7-2 and TRBJ2-3, is GAGVSQSPSNKVTEKGKDVELRCDPISGHTALYWYRQSLGQGLEFLIYFQGNSAPDKSGLPSDRFSAERTGGSVSTLTIQRTQQEDSAVYLCASSRLDTDTQYFGPGTRLTVL.

This clone occurred once. The rearrangement joins TRBV10-3 to TRBJ1-2; 10 nucleotides agree with TRBD1. The CDR3 has 13 amino acids. Trimming took 10 bases from V and 6 from J; bases not matched to a gene: 8. Germline loops: CDR1 ENHRY, CDR2 SYGVKD. CDR3 DNA sequence: TGTGCCACGACCCGGGACAGGGGAAATGGCTACACCTTC. It codes for CATTRDRGNGYTF.

This chain uses TRBV9 with TRBJ2-7, with TRBD2 identical over 10 bases. The germline gives CDR1 SGDLS, CDR2 YYNGEE. Germline trimming cut 0 bases from V and 5 bases from J; bases unmatched to any gene: 11. CDR3 length: 17 amino acids. The CDR3 DNA reads as TGTGCCAGCAGCGTAGGTCCAGCGGGAGGGCCCGCGGACGAGCAGTACTTC. This encodes CASSVGPAGGPADEQYF.

This chain uses TRBV7-9 with TRBJ1-1; 9 bases are shared with TRBD1. There are 15 residues in the CDR3. Germline lookup yields CDR1 SEHNR and CDR2 FQNEAQ (reference sequence). V was pared by 3 bases and J by 3 bases, with 5 bases of the junction left unmatched. CDR3 DNA: TGTGCCAGCAGCTTGGGACAGGGTTTCTACACTGAAGCTTTCTTT. Protein sequence: CASSLGQGFYTEAFF.

This chain connects TRBV19 to TRBJ2-2; TRBD2 agrees at 11 bases. The CDR3 has 20 residues. From germline, CDR1 is LNHDA and CDR2 SQIVND (reference sequence). V shed 5 bases and J 0 bases; nucleotides not matched to a gene: 14. The CDR3 DNA follows: TGTGCCAGTAGTGCGACAGGGGTCGTACTAGCGGGAGCGAACACCGGGGAGCTGTTTTTT. Translated: CASSATGVVLAGANTGELFF.

V and J are TRBV28 and TRBJ2-7, with 9 bases aligning to TRBD1. The J segment lost 4 bases and the V segment lost 2 bases, leaving 15 bases of the junction unmatched. CDR3 size: 18 residues. From germline, CDR1 is MDHEN and CDR2 SYDVKM. CDR3 in DNA: TGTGCCAGCAGTTTAGGTTGGGGTGTGGGACAGGGTACGTACGAGCAGTACTTC. Translating it yields CASSLGWGVGQGTYEQYF. Full variable domain (missing parts from reference TRBV28 and TRBJ2-7): DVKVTQSSRYLVKRTGEKVFLECVQDMDHENMFWYRQDPGLGLRLIYFSYDVKMKEKGDIPEGYSVSREKKERFSLILESASTNQTSMYLCASSLGWGVGQGTYEQYFGPGTRLTVT.